The 4 T cell receptor beta chains in this list originate from one sample, sequenced in a study of blood T cells in healthy people across ages. PCR was performed a second time for about 7 to 11 cycles using a sample-barcoded 5' primer and a J-beta primer mix. MiXCR, applied by TCRdb to the 5' RACE reads, yields one record per CDR3 protein. Of about 720,000 distinct CDR3 sequences detected, around 25% appear once; the ten largest clones hold more than 3%. These data also formed part of another study, on T cells of mothers and their children.

The sample comprised blood. The source is a boy between 5 and 17 years old in good health.

This rearrangement joins TRBV5-6 to TRBJ2-7, with a weak D call TRBD2 (7 bases). Germline V gene lookup returns CDR1 SGHDT and CDR2 YYEEEE. V lost 4 bases and J lost 2, with 13 bases in between. This CDR3 spans 14 amino acids. CDR3 region: CASSPGGQPYEQYF. The CDR3, as DNA: TGTGCCAGCAGCCCGGGAGGACAGCCCTACGAGCAGTACTTC.

This clonotype was detected a few times. This could be a read error, since a much larger clone is one nucleotide away. The chain links TRBV7-3 to TRBJ2-1, with D possibly matching TRBD2 (5 bases). The CDR3 spans 11 residues. Germline V gives CDR1 SGHTA, CDR2 FQGTGA. The V and J ends lost 5 bases and 6 bases respectively, with 5 bases between them. CDR3 amino acids: CASSAGNEQFF. The CDR3, as DNA: TGTGCCAGCAGCGCGGGCAATGAGCAGTTCTTC.

The rearrangement joins TRBV2 to TRBJ2-5, with D perhaps given as TRBD1 or TRBD2 (5 bases each). The germline V gene encodes CDR1 SNHLY and CDR2 FYNNEI. CDR3 length: 14 amino acids. V lost 8 bases to trimming and J lost 7 bases, with 20 bases between them. The CDR3 bases are TGTGCCAGCCTGTTCAGTGGGACCGGGATGACCCAGTACTTC. This encodes CASLFSGTGMTQYF.

This clonotype was found a few times. The chain carries TRBV28 and TRBJ2-1; 10 positions agree with TRBD2. This CDR3 comprises 13 residues. V trimming: 5 bases; J trimming: 9 bases; junction bases outside the gene matches: 4. The germline V gene has CDR1 MDHEN and CDR2 SYDVKM. CDR3 amino acids: CASSISGRGEQFF. The CDR3 coding sequence is TGTGCCAGCAGTATCAGCGGGAGGGGTGAGCAGTTCTTC.